This section outlines one T cell receptor (beta chain) sequence together with its context. This entry comes from a study of blood T cell repertoires in COVID-19. Per the original methods: Using reference gene primer amplification, nucleated cell counts were estimated. Method: immunoSEQ multiplex PCR; TCRdb's copy keeps in-frame clones and lacks some. V, J and clone size are taken as reported in that table, and D and trimming were inferred from the DNA itself. The sample has hundreds of thousands of clones, roughly 83% seen once. The germline gives CDR1 SGHTA, CDR2 FQGNSA. V dropped 0 bases and J dropped 0; count of bases not matched to a gene: 8. The length of the CDR3 is 20 residues.

Sequencing input: peripheral blood. V is TRBV7-2 and J is TRBJ2-1; 13 nucleotides align to TRBD2. This clonotype was obtained from a woman over 75 with acute or convalescent COVID-19. The CDR3 coding sequence is TGTGCCAGCAGCTTAGCATGGACTAGCGGGGGCCGTAGCTCCTACAATGAGCAGTTCTTC. Protein product: CASSLAWTSGGRSSYNEQFF.